A selection of T cell receptor beta chains follows, all from one sample in a study of T cell responses to AZD1222 COVID-19 vaccine. Generated by immunoSEQ multiplex PCR, the TCRdb table keeps only in-frame clones and is missing some. This repertoire shows more than 60,000 clones, 84% found once; its top ten account for roughly 20%. The sequenced sample was peripheral blood, obtained on day 0 of AZD1222 vaccination. The receptors stem from an adult in good health. Each CDR3 is given with its conserved first and last residue. D genes are given only for firm matches. Clone size is given for some rows only: seen once, a few or many times, or a class if the clone is expanded.

J	D	V	size	CDR3	DNA
TRBJ1-1	TRBD1	TRBV7-9	-	CASSLDRGTYTEAFF	TGTGCCAGCAGCTTAGACAGGGGGACTTACACTGAAGCTTTCTTT
TRBJ1-1	-	TRBV18	-	CASSPSPGEAFF	TGTGCCAGCTCACCATCTCCGGGTGAAGCTTTCTTT
TRBJ1-2	-	TRBV18	-	CASSPPETSYGYTF	TGTGCCAGCTCACCACCGGAGACAAGCTATGGCTACACCTTC
TRBJ2-3	-	TRBV19	-	CASSEPTVTDTQYF	TGTGCCAGTAGTGAACCGACTGTCACAGATACGCAGTATTTT
TRBJ1-1	TRBD1	TRBV7-3	-	CASSSYVGGGQGAAFF	TGTGCCAGCAGCTCGTACGTAGGAGGGGGACAGGGAGCGGCTTTCTTT
TRBJ1-3	-	TRBV11-2	-	CASSLDGGVAIYF	TGTGCCAGCAGCTTAGATGGGGGTGTCGCCATATATTTT
TRBJ2-2	TRBD2	TRBV5-1	-	CASSSETSHTGELFF	TGCGCCAGCAGCTCTGAGACTAGCCACACCGGGGAGCTGTTTTTT
TRBJ1-1	-	TRBV12-5	-	CASGLVLRGGWNTEAFF	TGTGCTAGTGGTTTGGTACTGAGGGGAGGATGGAACACTGAAGCTTTCTTT
TRBJ1-1	-	TRBV5-5	-	CASSLAGRRGTEAFF	TGTGCCAGCAGCTTGGCCGGGCGAAGGGGCACTGAAGCTTTCTTT
TRBJ1-1	-	TRBV19	few	CASSGTGIAGAFF	TGTGCCAGTAGTGGCACAGGCATCGCTGGAGCTTTCTTT
TRBJ2-1	TRBD2	TRBV5-5	-	CASSKLAVDYNEQFF	TGTGCCAGCAGCAAACTAGCGGTAGACTACAATGAGCAGTTCTTC
TRBJ2-5	-	TRBV19	-	CASSIAGVTTGETQYF	TGTGCCAGTAGTATCGCCGGGGTTACTACGGGAGAGACCCAGTACTTC
TRBJ1-6	-	TRBV19	-	CASSIVGGYNSPLHF	TGTGCCAGTAGTATTGTTGGCGGCTATAATTCACCCCTCCACTTT
TRBJ2-5	TRBD2	TRBV7-9	-	CASSLYGLAEETQYF	TGTGCCAGCAGCTTATATGGACTAGCGGAAGAGACCCAGTACTTC
TRBJ2-7	-	TRBV6-5	-	CASSHSYEQYF	TGTGCCAGCAGTCACTCCTACGAGCAGTACTTC
TRBJ1-1	-	TRBV5-8	-	CASSLAPGNTEAFF	TGTGCCAGCAGCTTGGCGCCAGGGAACACTGAAGCTTTCTTT
TRBJ1-5	-	TRBV7-9	-	CASSPGGLGQPQHF	TGTGCCAGCAGCCCAGGAGGATTGGGTCAGCCCCAGCATTTT
TRBJ2-1	TRBD2	TRBV9	-	CASSPGLAGVNEQFF	TGTGCCAGCAGCCCAGGACTAGCGGGAGTCAATGAGCAGTTCTTC
TRBJ1-6	-	TRBV3-1/TRBV3-2	-	CASSHYQSNLGPLHF	TGTGCCAGCAGCCATTACCAGTCGAATCTGGGACCCCTCCACTTT
TRBJ1-4	TRBD1	TRBV9	-	CASSARGTVNEKLFF	TGTGCCAGCAGCGCCAGAGGGACAGTCAATGAAAAACTGTTTTTT
TRBJ2-1	-	TRBV9	-	CASSVVGRGDRNEQFF	TGTGCCAGCAGCGTAGTTGGTAGGGGGGATAGGAATGAGCAGTTCTTC
TRBJ1-1	-	TRBV5-4	-	CASSLGRANTEAFF	TGTGCCAGCAGCTTAGGCAGGGCAAACACTGAAGCTTTCTTT
TRBJ1-6	-	TRBV10-2	-	CASRRSLTAANSPLHF	TGCGCCAGCAGGAGGTCCCTGACAGCAGCAAATTCACCCCTCCACTTT
TRBJ2-6	-	TRBV5-1	once	CASMKLTGPKISGANVLTF	TGCGCCAGCATGAAACTAACGGGACCGAAAATCTCTGGGGCCAACGTCCTGACTTTC
TRBJ1-3	-	TRBV7-2	-	CASSLAGHSGNTIYF	TGTGCCAGCAGCTTGGCAGGGCACTCTGGAAACACCATATATTTT
TRBJ1-6	TRBD1	TRBV2	-	CASSELVTGISPLHF	TGTGCCAGCAGTGAATTGGTGACAGGGATTTCACCCCTCCACTTT
TRBJ2-7	-	TRBV18	-	CASSPLGQSTEQYF	TGTGCCAGCTCACCCCTAGGACAATCTACGGAGCAGTACTTC
TRBJ2-1	-	TRBV11-3	-	CATRLNNEQFF	TGTGCCACCCGATTAAACAATGAGCAGTTCTTC
TRBJ2-7	-	TRBV19	-	CASSPRPDSSYEQYF	TGTGCCAGTAGCCCTCGGCCGGACAGCTCCTACGAGCAGTACTTC
TRBJ2-7	-	TRBV28	few	CASSLSREQYF	TGTGCCAGCAGTCTCTCCCGGGAGCAGTACTTC
TRBJ1-2	-	TRBV5-1	-	CASSDDHGYTF	TGCGCCAGCAGCGATGACCACGGCTACACCTTC
TRBJ2-1	TRBD2	TRBV6-5	-	CASRRLAGGLDEQFF	TGTGCCAGCAGAAGACTAGCGGGAGGGCTTGATGAGCAGTTCTTC
TRBJ1-2	-	TRBV5-6	-	CASSRPGGVNYGYTF	TGTGCCAGCAGCCGCCCAGGAGGGGTTAACTATGGCTACACCTTC
TRBJ2-7	TRBD2	TRBV27	few	CASSLGLELREQYF	TGTGCCAGCAGTTTAGGACTAGAATTGCGCGAGCAGTACTTC
TRBJ1-1	-	TRBV14	-	CASSQGANTEAFF	TGTGCCAGCAGCCAAGGGGCCAACACTGAAGCTTTCTTT
TRBJ1-6	-	TRBV6-5	-	CASSYSMIGSNSPLHF	TGTGCCAGCAGTTACTCGATGATAGGGAGTAATTCACCCCTCCACTTT
TRBJ1-6	TRBD1	TRBV7-2	few	CASAPGTANSPLHF	TGTGCCAGCGCCCCCGGGACAGCTAATTCACCCCTCCACTTT
TRBJ2-4	TRBD1	TRBV3-1/TRBV3-2	-	CASSQGMQGAGNIQYF	TGTGCCAGCAGCCAAGGAATGCAGGGGGCTGGGAACATTCAGTACTTC
TRBJ2-2	-	TRBV7-9	once	CASSLPGQHNTGELFF	TGTGCCAGCAGCTTACCAGGACAGCACAACACCGGGGAGCTGTTTTTT
TRBJ1-5	-	TRBV30	-	CAWSVSSEAQHF	TGTGCCTGGAGTGTAAGTTCTGAGGCCCAGCATTTT
TRBJ1-6	-	TRBV4-3	few	CASSQERKHNSPLHF	TGCGCCAGCAGCCAAGAGAGAAAGCATAATTCACCCCTCCACTTT
TRBJ2-1	-	TRBV5-1	-	CASSLGLYNEQFF	TGCGCCAGCAGCTTGGGACTCTACAATGAGCAGTTCTTC
TRBJ2-1	-	TRBV2	-	CASSGEGNEQFF	TGTGCCAGCAGTGGCGAGGGCAATGAGCAGTTCTTC